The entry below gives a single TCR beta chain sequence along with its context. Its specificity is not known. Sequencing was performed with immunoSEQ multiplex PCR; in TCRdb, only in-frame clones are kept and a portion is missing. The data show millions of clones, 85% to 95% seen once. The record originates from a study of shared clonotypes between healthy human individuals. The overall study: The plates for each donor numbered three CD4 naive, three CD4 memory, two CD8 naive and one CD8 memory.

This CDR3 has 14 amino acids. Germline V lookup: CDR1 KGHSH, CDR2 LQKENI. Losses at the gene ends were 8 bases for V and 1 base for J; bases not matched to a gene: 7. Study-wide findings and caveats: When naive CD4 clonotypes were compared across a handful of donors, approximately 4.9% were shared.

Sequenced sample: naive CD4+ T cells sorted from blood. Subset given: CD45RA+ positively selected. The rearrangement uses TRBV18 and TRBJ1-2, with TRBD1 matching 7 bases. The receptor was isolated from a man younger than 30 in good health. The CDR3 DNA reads TGTGCCAGCAGGGACAGCGAGTTTAACTATGGCTACACCTTC. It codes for CASRDSEFNYGYTF.